The subject of this entry is one T cell receptor beta chain. Its cognate antigen has yet to be identified. It has no much larger one-base neighbor in the sample; base qualities were not kept. From its cysteine to its phenylalanine, the CDR3 spans 20 amino acids. Here the CDR3 DNA is all that survives: 60 bases in frame from base 1. The germline V gene yields MGHRA for CDR1 and YSYEKL for CDR2. Clipping removes 3 bases from V and 3 bases from J, with 12 as the unmatched junction base count. Genomic DNA was isolated from the sorted cells so that the TCRbeta CDR3 region could be sequenced. TCRbeta CDR3 regions were sequenced using the immunoSEQ Assay. The immuneACCESS repertoire file appears here via TCRdb, limited to in-frame rearrangements. These files lack a portion of the clones; in checked studies, under half of the deficit traces to unresolved V genes, and the cause of the others is not known. Within this sample are 120,000 or so clones, with 93% of them counted one time only. The ten largest make up roughly 0.15% of the sample.

The source of the sample is a study of OX40 agonist ivuxolimab in advanced cancers. Study-wide context: Ivuxolimab, which targeted the costimulatory receptor OX40 (CD134), was an agonistic, fully human IgG2 monoclonal antibody. Intravenous ivuxolimab was administered to patients every 2 weeks at six dose levels: 0.01, 0.1, 0.3, 1.5, 3 and 10 mg/kg. Of the approximately 54 dose-escalation patients, hepatocellular carcinoma was present in 19, melanoma in roughly 15, renal cell carcinoma in 9 and head and neck cancer in 9. The dose-escalation cohort was roughly 87% male with a mean age of approximately 60 years, ranging from roughly 20 to 80. Prior anti-PD-1, anti-PD-L1 or anti-CTLA-4 therapy was permitted, and checkpoint inhibitors had been received by 30% to 40% of dose-escalation patients. Partial responses were achieved by three dose-escalation patients, of whom one had hepatocellular carcinoma and two had cutaneous melanoma. The purpose of peripheral TCRbeta sequencing was to test whether ivuxolimab changed TCR sequence diversity and led to clonal T-cell expansion. The paper reports the monotherapy dose-escalation portion (N of about 52 patients) of the phase I ivuxolimab trial.

The trial excluded patients who had a history of autoimmune disease or who were on systemic immunosuppression. In every dose cohort, peripheral blood was drawn for TCR sequencing at baseline, cycle 4 day 1, and cycle 7 day 1. The samples were taken from a phase I, first-in-human, multicenter, open-label dose-escalation trial of ivuxolimab. The trial enrolled adults with locally advanced or metastatic head and neck squamous cell, hepatocellular, melanoma or renal cell carcinoma. Before TCR sequencing, CD4+ T cells and CD8+ T cells were sorted from peripheral blood as separate populations. The study at large found these results: Clonal expansion of both CD4+ and CD8+ blood T cells was observed from baseline to week 6 at doses 0.1 to 3.0 mg/kg. The antigen specificity of the peripheral T cells that underwent clonal expansion was not determined. Low levels of normalized T-cell clonal expansion were also shown by some nonresponding patients. After ivuxolimab, expanded clones were on average more numerous among CD8+ T cells than among CD4+ T cells. In the 0.1-3.0 mg/kg groups, partial responders were among the patients with the lowest normalized peripheral clonal expansion, particularly in CD8+ T cells.

The TCR sequence derives from an adult with an advanced solid tumor such as melanoma, head and neck, liver or kidney cancer. The input for sequencing was CD4+ or CD8+ T cells sorted from blood, taken in a trial of the OX40 agonist ivuxolimab. Rearrangement joined TRBV4-1 to TRBJ2-2, and 14 junctional nucleotides match TRBD2. The CDR3 region: CASSQGTSGRARVDTGELFF. The sequenced DNA is TGCGCCAGCAGCCAGGGGACTAGCGGGAGAGCGCGTGTTGACACCGGGGAGCTGTTTTTT.